This paragraph covers one T cell receptor beta chain sequence. Its cognate antigen is unknown. Library preparation for TCR beta used quantitative 5'-RACE with molecular barcodes. In TCRdb, the 5' RACE reads were re-called with MiXCR into one record per CDR3 protein. Here the sample spans 250,000 to 350,000 distinct CDR3 sequences, 20% being singletons. The sample comes from a study of CD8 T cells in ankylosing spondylitis. Study-wide findings and caveats: Existing reports had already noted some motif variants in reactive arthritis synovial fluid and blood. Fewer than 10 highly homologous variants formed a TCR beta motif that appeared characteristic of ankylosing spondylitis blood. In peripheral blood, disease-linked CD8+ clones occurred at relatively low frequencies.

CDR1 is KGHDR and CDR2 is SFDVKD in the germline V gene. There are 13 residues in the CDR3. V was clipped by 3 bases and J by 0 bases, with 1 base between them. J is TRBJ2-2 and V is TRBV24-1; no firm D call. The material sequenced was blood, either unsorted or a sorted T cell fraction (not recorded which). This TCR came from a female donor with ankylosing spondylitis or in good health (not recorded which). CDR3 amino acids: CATSDPNTGELFF. CDR3 coding DNA: TGTGCCACCAGTGATCCGAACACCGGGGAGCTGTTTTTT.